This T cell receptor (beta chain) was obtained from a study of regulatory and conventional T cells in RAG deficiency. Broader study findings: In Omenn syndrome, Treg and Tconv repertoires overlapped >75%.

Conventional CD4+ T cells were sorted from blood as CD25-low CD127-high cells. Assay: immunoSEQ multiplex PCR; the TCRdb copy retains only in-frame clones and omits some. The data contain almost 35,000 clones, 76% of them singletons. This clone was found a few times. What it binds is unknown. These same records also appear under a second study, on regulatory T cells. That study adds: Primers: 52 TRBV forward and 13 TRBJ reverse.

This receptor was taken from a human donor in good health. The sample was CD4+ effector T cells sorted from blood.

The CDR3 DNA reads as TGTGCCACCAGCCCCATTCCCCACAATGAGCAGTTCTTC. Translating it yields CATSPIPHNEQFF. The chain joins TRBV15 to TRBJ2-1; unclear D gene. From germline, CDR1 is LNHNV and CDR2 YYDKDF (reference sequence). The CDR3 has 13 residues. V was clipped by 5 bases and J by 5 bases, with 10 bases between them.